The clone carrying this T cell receptor (beta chain) occurred once. Antigen: not known. The entry originates in a study of T cells in Graves' hyperthyroidism and ophthalmopathy. The study, taken as a whole, reports: Most thyroid clonotypes that were expanded above 0.001 also turned up in blood. Ophthalmopathy was identified by the model a median 6.5 months ahead of onset. Ophthalmopathy and stable hyperthyroidism were separated by a 13 V-J model.

TCR beta CDR3 sequences were amplified from RNA transcripts. HTBI primers drove first-round RT-PCR of the TCR CDR3. TCRdb ran MiXCR on the multiplex PCR reads and lists one entry per CDR3 protein. The table has about 610,000 distinct CDR3 sequences, around 45% seen once; the top ten hold approximately 8.4%. In germline, CDR1 is SGHAT, CDR2 FQNNGV. V was trimmed by 6 bases and J by 0 bases, leaving 15 bases between them. This CDR3 has 15 residues. The rearrangement uses TRBV11-2 and TRBJ2-7, with D perhaps TRBD1 or TRBD2 (6 bases each). Sequencing input: peripheral blood or thyroid tissue (not recorded which). The source is a woman aged 18-35 years with Graves' hyperthyroidism. CDR3 sequence (DNA): TGTGCCAGCAGTTCGACGGGGGCAGGCTCCTACGAGCAGTACTTC. Amino acid sequence: CASSSTGAGSYEQYF. Combining the CDR3 with reference TRBV11-2 and TRBJ2-7 gives the whole variable domain EAGVAQSPRYKIIEKRQSVAFWCNPISGHATLYWYQQILGQGPKLLIQFQNNGVVDDSQLPKDRFSAERLKGVDSTLKIQPAKLEDSAVYLCASSSTGAGSYEQYFGPGTRLTVT.